This T cell receptor beta chain was observed in a study of blood T cell repertoires in COVID-19. Study-wide context: COVID-19 samples from acute and convalescent phases originated in the United States, Italy and Spain.

Trimming shortened V by 5 bases and J by 6 bases, and 8 bases separated the two germline ends. Per the germline V gene, CDR1 is SGHVS and CDR2 is FQNEAQ. CDR3 length: 11 residues. Data came from immunoSEQ multiplex PCR; TCRdb stores just in-frame clones and leaves some out. This sample has over 350,000 clones; 70% to 90% occur once, and the top ten carry around 0.95%. The rearrangement uses TRBV7-8 and TRBJ2-7; D gene ambiguous. This receptor was taken from a woman in her twenties or thirties with acute COVID-19. Input material: PBMCs or T cells enriched from blood (not recorded which). CDR3 DNA: TGTGCCAGCAGCGTCGGTCCCGAGCAGTACTTC. This gives the protein CASSVGPEQYF.